Listed here is a single T cell receptor (beta chain). The antigen is not known. The data were taken from a study of T cell responses to AZD1222 COVID-19 vaccine. Study conclusions and caveats: Clonal diversity was possibly underestimated, and white British individuals and females predominated among donors. Spike-specific TCR breadth and depth rose after two AZD1222 doses. Researchers took repertoire samples only after the peak T cell response had come.

Researchers grouped second doses given at about 4 or about 12 weeks into one pool. The assay was immunoSEQ multiplex PCR, and TCRdb's table has in-frame clones only and misses some. The table has 95,000 to 100,000 clones, approximately 91% seen once. The sequence was collected from an adult who received the AZD1222 COVID-19 vaccine. This sample comprised peripheral blood, obtained 28 days after the second AZD1222 dose.

CDR3 region: CASSLGLAGGLAYNEQFF. The CDR3 DNA sequence: TGTGCCAGCAGCTTAGGCCTAGCGGGAGGGTTGGCCTACAATGAGCAGTTCTTC. The chain employs TRBV11-2 and TRBJ2-1, with 12 nucleotides matching TRBD2. Germline values: CDR1 SGHAT, CDR2 FQNNGV. V lost 1 base, J lost 2 bases, and 6 bases stayed unmatched. This CDR3 is built from 18 residues.